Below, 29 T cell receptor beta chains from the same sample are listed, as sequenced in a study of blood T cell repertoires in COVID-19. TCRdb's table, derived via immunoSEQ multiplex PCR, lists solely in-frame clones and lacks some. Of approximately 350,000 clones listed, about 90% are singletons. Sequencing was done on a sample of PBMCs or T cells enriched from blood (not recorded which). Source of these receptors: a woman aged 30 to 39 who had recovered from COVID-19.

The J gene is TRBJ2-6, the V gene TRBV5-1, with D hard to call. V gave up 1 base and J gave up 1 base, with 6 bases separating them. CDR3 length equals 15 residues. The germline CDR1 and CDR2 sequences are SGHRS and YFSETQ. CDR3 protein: CASSLSVSGANVLTF. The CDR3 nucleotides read TGCGCCAGCAGCTTGTCGGTATCTGGGGCCAACGTCCTGACTTTC.

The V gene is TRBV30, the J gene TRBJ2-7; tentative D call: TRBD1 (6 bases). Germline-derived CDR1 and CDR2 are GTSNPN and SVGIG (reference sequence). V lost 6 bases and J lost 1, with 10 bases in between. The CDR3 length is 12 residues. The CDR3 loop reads CACRGKSYEQYF. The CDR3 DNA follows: TGTGCCTGCAGGGGTAAATCCTACGAGCAGTACTTC.

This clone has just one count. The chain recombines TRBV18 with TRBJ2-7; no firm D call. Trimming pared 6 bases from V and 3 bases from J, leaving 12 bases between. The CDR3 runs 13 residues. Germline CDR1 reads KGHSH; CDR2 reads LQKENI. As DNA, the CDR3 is TGTGCCAGCTCCCTCGGTGGTTACTACGAGCAGTACTTC. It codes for CASSLGGYYEQYF.

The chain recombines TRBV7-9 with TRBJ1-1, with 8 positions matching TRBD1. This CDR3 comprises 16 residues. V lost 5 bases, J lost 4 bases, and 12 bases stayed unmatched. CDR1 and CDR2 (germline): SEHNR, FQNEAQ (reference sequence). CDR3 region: CASSTRQGWLGTEAFF. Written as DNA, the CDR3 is TGTGCCAGCAGCACCCGACAGGGGTGGTTGGGCACTGAAGCTTTCTTT.

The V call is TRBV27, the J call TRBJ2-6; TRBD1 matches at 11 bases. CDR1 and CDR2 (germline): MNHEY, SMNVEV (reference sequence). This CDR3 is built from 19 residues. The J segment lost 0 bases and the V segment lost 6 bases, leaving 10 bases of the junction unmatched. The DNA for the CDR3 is TGTGCCAGCAGCAACGGGGACAGGGGGACGAGCTCTGGGGCCAACGTCCTGACTTTC. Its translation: CASSNGDRGTSSGANVLTF.

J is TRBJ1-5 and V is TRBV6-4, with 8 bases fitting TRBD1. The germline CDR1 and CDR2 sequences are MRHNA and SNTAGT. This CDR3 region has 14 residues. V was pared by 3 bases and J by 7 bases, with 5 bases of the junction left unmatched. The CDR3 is CASSEETGVQPQHF. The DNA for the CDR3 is TGTGCCAGCAGTGAGGAGACAGGGGTGCAGCCCCAGCATTTT.

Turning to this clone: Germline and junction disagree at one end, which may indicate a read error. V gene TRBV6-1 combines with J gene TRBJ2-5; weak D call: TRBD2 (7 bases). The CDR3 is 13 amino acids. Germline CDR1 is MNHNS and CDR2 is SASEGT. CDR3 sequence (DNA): TGTGCCAGCAGCGAAGGGGGGGGTTGGACCCAGTACTTC. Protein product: CASSEGGGWTQYF.

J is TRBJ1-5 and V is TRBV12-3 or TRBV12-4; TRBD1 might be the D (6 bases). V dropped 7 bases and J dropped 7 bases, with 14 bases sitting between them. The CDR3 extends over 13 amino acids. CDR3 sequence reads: CASTAAGDQPQHF. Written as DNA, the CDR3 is TGTGCCAGCACCGCGGCAGGGGACCAGCCCCAGCATTTT.

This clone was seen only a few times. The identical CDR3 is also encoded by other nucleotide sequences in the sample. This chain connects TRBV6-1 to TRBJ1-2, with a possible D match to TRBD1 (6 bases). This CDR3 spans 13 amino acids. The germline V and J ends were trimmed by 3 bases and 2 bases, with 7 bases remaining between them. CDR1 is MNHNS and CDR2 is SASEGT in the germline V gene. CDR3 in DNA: TGTGCCAGCAGTGAGCAGGGGAACTATGGCTACACCTTC. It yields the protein CASSEQGNYGYTF.

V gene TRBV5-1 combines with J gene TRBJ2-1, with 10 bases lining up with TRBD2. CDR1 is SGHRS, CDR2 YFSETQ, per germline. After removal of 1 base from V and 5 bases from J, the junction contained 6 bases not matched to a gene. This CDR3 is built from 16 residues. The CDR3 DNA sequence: TGCGCCAGCAGCTTGTCTGGGACTAGCGTTAACAATGAGCAGTTCTTC. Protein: CASSLSGTSVNNEQFF.

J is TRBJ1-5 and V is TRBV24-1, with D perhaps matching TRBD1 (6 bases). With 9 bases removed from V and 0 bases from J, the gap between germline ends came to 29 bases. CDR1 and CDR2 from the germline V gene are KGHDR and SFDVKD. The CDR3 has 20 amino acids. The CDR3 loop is CATGDSPAEDSVYSNQPQHF. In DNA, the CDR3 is TGTGCCACCGGCGATTCCCCGGCCGAGGACAGCGTATATAGCAATCAGCCCCAGCATTTT.

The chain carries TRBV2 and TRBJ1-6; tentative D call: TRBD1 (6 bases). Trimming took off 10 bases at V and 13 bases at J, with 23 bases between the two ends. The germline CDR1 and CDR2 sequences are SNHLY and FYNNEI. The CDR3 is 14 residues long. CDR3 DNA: TGTGCCACCCAACCGTGGGACACCCTTTCTCCCCTCCACTTT. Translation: CATQPWDTLSPLHF.

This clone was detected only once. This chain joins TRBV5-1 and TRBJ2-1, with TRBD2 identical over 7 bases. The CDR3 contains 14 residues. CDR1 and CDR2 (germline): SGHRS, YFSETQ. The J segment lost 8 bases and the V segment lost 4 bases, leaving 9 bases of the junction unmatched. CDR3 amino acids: CASSLGEGHDEQFF. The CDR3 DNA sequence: TGCGCCAGCAGCCTGGGGGAGGGCCACGATGAGCAGTTCTTC.

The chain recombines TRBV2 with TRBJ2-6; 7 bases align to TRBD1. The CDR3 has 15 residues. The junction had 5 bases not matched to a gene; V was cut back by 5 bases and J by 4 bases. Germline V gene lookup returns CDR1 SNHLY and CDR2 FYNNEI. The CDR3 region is CASSREGAGANVLTF. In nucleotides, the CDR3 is TGTGCCAGCAGTCGAGAGGGGGCCGGGGCCAACGTCCTGACTTTC.

CDR3 nucleotide sequence: TGTGCCAGTAGTTTCGGACAGCCCTACGAGCAGTACTTC. This codes for CASSFGQPYEQYF. This chain uses TRBV19 with TRBJ2-7, with D perhaps matching TRBD1 (6 bases). V lost 5 bases to trimming and J lost 2 bases, with 10 bases between them. The length of the CDR3 is 13 residues. Germline V CDR1 and CDR2: LNHDA, SQIVND (reference sequence).

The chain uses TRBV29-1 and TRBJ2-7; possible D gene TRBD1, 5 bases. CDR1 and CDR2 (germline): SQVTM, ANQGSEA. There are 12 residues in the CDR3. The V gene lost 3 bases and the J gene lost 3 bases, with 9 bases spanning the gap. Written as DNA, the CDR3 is TGCAGCGTTGATGTAACAGGCTACGAGCAGTACTTC. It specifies CSVDVTGYEQYF.

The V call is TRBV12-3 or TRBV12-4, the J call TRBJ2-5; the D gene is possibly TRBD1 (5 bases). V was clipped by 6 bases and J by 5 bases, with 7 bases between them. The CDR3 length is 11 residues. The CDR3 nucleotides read TGTGCCAGCAGCTACAGGGAGACCCAGTACTTC. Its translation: CASSYRETQYF.

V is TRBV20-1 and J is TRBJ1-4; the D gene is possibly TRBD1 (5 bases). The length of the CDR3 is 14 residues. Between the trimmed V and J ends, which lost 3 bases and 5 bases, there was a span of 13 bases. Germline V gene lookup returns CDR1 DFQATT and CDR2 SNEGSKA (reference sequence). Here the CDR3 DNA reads TGCAGTGCTAGTCGCCGGGGGACGAATGAAAAACTGTTTTTT. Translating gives CSASRRGTNEKLFF.

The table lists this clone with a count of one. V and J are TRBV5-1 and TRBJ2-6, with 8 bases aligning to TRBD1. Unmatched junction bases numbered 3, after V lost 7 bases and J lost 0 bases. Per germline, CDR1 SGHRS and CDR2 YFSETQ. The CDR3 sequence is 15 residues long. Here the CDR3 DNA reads TGCGCCAGCGGACAGGGTTACTCTGGGGCCAACGTCCTGACTTTC. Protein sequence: CASGQGYSGANVLTF.

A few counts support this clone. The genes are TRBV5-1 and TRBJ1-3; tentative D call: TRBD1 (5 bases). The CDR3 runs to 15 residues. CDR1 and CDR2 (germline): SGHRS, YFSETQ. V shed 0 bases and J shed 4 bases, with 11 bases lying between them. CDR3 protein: CASSLDQGMGNTIYF. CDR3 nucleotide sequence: TGCGCCAGCAGCTTGGATCAGGGTATGGGAAACACCATATATTTT.

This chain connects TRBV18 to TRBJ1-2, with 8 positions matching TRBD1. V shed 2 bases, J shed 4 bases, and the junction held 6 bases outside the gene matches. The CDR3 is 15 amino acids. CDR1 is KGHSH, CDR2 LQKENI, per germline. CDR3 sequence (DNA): TGTGCCAGCTCACCAATCGGACAGGGCAGCTATGGCTACACCTTC. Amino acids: CASSPIGQGSYGYTF.

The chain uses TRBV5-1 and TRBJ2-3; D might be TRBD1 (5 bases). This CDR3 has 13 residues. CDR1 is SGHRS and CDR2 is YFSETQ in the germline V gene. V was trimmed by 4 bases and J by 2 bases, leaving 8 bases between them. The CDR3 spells CASSVDITDTQYF. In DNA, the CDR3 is TGCGCCAGCAGCGTGGACATCACAGATACGCAGTATTTT.

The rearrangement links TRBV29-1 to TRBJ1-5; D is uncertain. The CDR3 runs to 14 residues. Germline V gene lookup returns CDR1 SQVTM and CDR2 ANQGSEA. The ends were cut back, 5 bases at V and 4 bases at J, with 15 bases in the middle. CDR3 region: CSVSSGSLNQPQHF. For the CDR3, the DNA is TGCAGCGTTTCATCCGGGTCCTTAAATCAGCCCCAGCATTTT. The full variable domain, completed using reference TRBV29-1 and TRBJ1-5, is SAVISQKPSRDICQRGTSLTIQCQVDSQVTMMFWYRQQPGQSLTLIATANQGSEATYESGFVIDKFPISRPNLTFSTLTVSNMSPEDSSIYLCSVSSGSLNQPQHFGDGTRLSIL.

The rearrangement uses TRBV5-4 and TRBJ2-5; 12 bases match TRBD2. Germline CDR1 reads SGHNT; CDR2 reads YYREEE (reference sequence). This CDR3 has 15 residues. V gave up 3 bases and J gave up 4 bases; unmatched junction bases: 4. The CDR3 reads CASSYGGLAGETQYF. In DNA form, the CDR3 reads TGTGCCAGCAGCTATGGGGGACTAGCGGGAGAGACCCAGTACTTC.

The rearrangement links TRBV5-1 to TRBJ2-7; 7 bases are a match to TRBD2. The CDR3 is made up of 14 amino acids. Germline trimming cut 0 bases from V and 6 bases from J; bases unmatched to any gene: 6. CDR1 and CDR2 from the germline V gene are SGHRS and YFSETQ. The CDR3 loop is CASSLESAGSEQYF. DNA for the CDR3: TGCGCCAGCAGCTTGGAATCAGCGGGAAGCGAGCAGTACTTC.

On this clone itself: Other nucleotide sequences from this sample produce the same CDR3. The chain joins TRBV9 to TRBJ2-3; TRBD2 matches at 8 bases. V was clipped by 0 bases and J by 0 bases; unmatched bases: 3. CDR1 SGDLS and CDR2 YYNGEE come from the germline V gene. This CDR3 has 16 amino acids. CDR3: CASSVGASGSTDTQYF. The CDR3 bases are TGTGCCAGCAGCGTAGGGGCTAGCGGGAGCACAGATACGCAGTATTTT. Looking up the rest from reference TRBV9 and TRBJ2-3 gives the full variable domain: DSGVTQTPKHLITATGQRVTLRCSPRSGDLSVYWYQQSLDQGLQFLIQYYNGEERAKGNILERFSAQQFPDLHSELNLSSLELGDSALYFCASSVGASGSTDTQYFGPGTRLTVL.

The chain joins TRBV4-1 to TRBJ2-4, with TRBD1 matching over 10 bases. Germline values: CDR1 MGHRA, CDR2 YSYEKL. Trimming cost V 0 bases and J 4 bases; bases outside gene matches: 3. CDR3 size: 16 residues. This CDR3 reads CASSQEWTGGKNIQYF. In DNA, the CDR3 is TGCGCCAGCAGCCAAGAGTGGACAGGGGGAAAAAACATTCAGTACTTC.

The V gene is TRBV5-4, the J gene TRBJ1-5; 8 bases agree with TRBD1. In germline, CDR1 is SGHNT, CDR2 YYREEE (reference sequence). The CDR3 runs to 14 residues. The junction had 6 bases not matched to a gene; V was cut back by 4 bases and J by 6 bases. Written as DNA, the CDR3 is TGTGCCAGCAGCGCGGACAGGGATATTCAGCCCCAGCATTTT. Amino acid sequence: CASSADRDIQPQHF.

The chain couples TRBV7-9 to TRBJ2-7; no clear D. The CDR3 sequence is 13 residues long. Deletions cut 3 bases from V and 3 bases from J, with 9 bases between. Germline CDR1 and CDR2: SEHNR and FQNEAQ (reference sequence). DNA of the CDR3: TGTGCCAGCAGCTTTGGCAGAATCTACGAGCAGTACTTC. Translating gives CASSFGRIYEQYF.